The 24 T cell receptor beta chains below all came from one sample that was sequenced in a study of blood T cell repertoires in COVID-19. Here immunoSEQ multiplex PCR was the method, and the copy in TCRdb shows in-frame clones only, minus some. The data hold fewer than 250,000 clones, with about 80% observed a single time. The sequencing sample was made of peripheral blood. Receptor source: a woman aged 80 or older with acute or convalescent COVID-19.

The V call is TRBV19, the J call TRBJ1-2, with TRBD1 matching 9 bases. The trim removed 3 bases at V and 3 bases at J, leaving 11 bases unmatched. The CDR3 totals 17 residues. CDR1 and CDR2 (germline): LNHDA, SQIVND (reference sequence). CDR3 bases: TGTGCCAGTAGTATTTCGTCACAGGGGGCGCGGGACTATGGCTACACCTTC. This gives the protein CASSISSQGARDYGYTF.

As regards this clone: Other DNA sequences from this sample encode an identical CDR3 as well. The V and J genes are TRBV7-9 and TRBJ1-2; 7 bases are shared with TRBD1. V lost 1 base and J lost 5; bases outside the gene matches: 1. CDR3 length: 13 amino acids. Germline CDR1 is SEHNR and CDR2 is FQNEAQ (reference sequence). The CDR3 DNA reads as TGTGCCAGCAGCTTAGGACAGGGATATGGCTACACCTTC. This translates into CASSLGQGYGYTF.

The chain uses TRBV6-5 and TRBJ1-4; D is uncertain. The CDR3 sequence is 15 residues long. V shed 5 bases and J shed 8 bases, with 18 bases lying between them. From germline, CDR1 is MNHEY and CDR2 SVGAGI. The CDR3 bases are TGTGCCAGCAGTCTCTCGGGCTCCGGGAGAGAAAAACTGTTTTTT. Its protein is CASSLSGSGREKLFF.

This chain links TRBV7-9 with TRBJ2-1; 8 bases align to TRBD2. J was trimmed by 6 bases and V by 3 bases; bases with no gene match: 7. This CDR3 region has 15 residues. Germline CDR1 SEHNR, CDR2 FQNEAQ (reference sequence). CDR3: CASSFLAGTGNEQFF. DNA of the CDR3: TGTGCCAGCAGCTTTTTAGCGGGAACAGGCAATGAGCAGTTCTTC.

CDR3 sequence reads: CASSFFVQGARPQHF. CDR3 DNA: TGTGCCAGCAGTTTTTTCGTTCAGGGGGCACGGCCCCAGCATTTT. The chain combines TRBV28 with TRBJ1-5; 8 bases align to TRBD1. The CDR3 sequence is 15 residues long. CDR1 and CDR2 from the germline V gene are MDHEN and SYDVKM. V shed 3 bases and J 9 bases; nucleotides not matched to a gene: 10.

The chain links TRBV9 to TRBJ2-3, with 13 bases fitting TRBD2. The CDR3 runs to 19 residues. Germline V gives CDR1 SGDLS, CDR2 YYNGEE. J gave up 2 bases and V 0 bases, and 9 bases lay outside the gene matches. The CDR3 sequence is CASSVGTSGSVVVTDTQYF. The CDR3 nucleotides read TGTGCCAGCAGCGTAGGGACTAGCGGGAGTGTTGTCGTCACAGATACGCAGTATTTT.

The V gene is TRBV27, the J gene TRBJ2-7; D call uncertain. The CDR3 sequence is 13 residues long. Germline values: CDR1 MNHEY, CDR2 SMNVEV (reference sequence). V was trimmed by 3 bases and J by 2 bases, leaving 8 bases between them. The CDR3 spells CASSLAEAYEQYF. The CDR3 region has the DNA TGTGCCAGCAGTTTGGCAGAGGCCTACGAGCAGTACTTC.

V gene TRBV5-1 combines with J gene TRBJ2-7; possibly TRBD1 for D (8 bases). The V and J ends lost 4 bases and 6 bases respectively, with 23 bases between them. CDR3 length: 16 amino acids. Germline CDR1 reads SGHRS; CDR2 reads YFSETQ. CDR3 nucleotides: TGCGCCAGCAGCCAGACTAGCCGGACAGGGAGCTCCGAGCAGTACTTC. It translates to CASSQTSRTGSSEQYF.

This clone occurred a few times. The rearrangement links TRBV5-5 to TRBJ1-2; 7 nucleotides agree with TRBD1. Germline CDR1 is SGHKS and CDR2 is YYEKEE (reference sequence). The V gene end was trimmed by 4 bases and the J gene end by 4 bases; junction bases not matched to a gene: 7. The CDR3 runs 14 residues. DNA for the CDR3: TGTGCCAGCAGCGCCCGCCGGGACAGCTATGGCTACACCTTC. This codes for CASSARRDSYGYTF.

The chain uses TRBV5-4 and TRBJ2-1; 9 bases are a match to TRBD2. The CDR3 totals 17 residues. Looked up from germline, CDR1 is SGHNT and CDR2 is YYREEE (reference sequence). Trimming removed 6 bases from V and 5 bases from J; junction bases left unmatched: 15. CDR3 nucleotides: TGTGCCAGCACTAGGGGCGGGGGGGGAATCGTGAACAATGAGCAGTTCTTC. Protein sequence: CASTRGGGGIVNNEQFF.

The chain carries TRBV5-5 and TRBJ2-5; D perhaps matches TRBD2 (5 bases). The germline V gene encodes CDR1 SGHKS and CDR2 YYEKEE (reference sequence). Between the trimmed V and J ends, which lost 4 bases and 4 bases, there was a span of 17 bases. This CDR3 comprises 15 residues. The CDR3 reads CASSPKGERLETQYF. In nucleotides, the CDR3 is TGTGCCAGCAGCCCTAAGGGCGAGCGGTTAGAGACCCAGTACTTC. Full variable domain (rest looked up from reference TRBV5-5 and TRBJ2-5): DAGVTQSPTHLIKTRGQQVTLRCSPISGHKSVSWYQQVLGQGPQFIFQYYEKEERGRGNFPDRFSARQFPNYSSELNVNALLLGDSALYLCASSPKGERLETQYFGPGTRLLVL.

The gene calls are TRBV24-1 and TRBJ2-5, with 8 bases lining up with TRBD2. The germline gives CDR1 KGHDR, CDR2 SFDVKD. The CDR3 is made up of 17 amino acids. After removal of 0 bases from V and 5 bases from J, the junction contained 10 bases not matched to a gene. CDR3 amino acids: CATSDLQTSGGGETQYF. DNA of the CDR3: TGTGCCACCAGTGATTTGCAAACTAGCGGAGGGGGGGAGACCCAGTACTTC.

The chain is built from TRBV27 and TRBJ2-7; 12 nucleotides agree with TRBD2. Germline V gene data show CDR1 as MNHEY and CDR2 as SMNVEV (reference sequence). J was trimmed by 1 base and V by 6 bases; bases with no gene match: 7. CDR3 length: 16 amino acids. The CDR3 region has the DNA TGTGCCAGCAGACATTCTAGCGGGAGGGGGTCCTACGAGCAGTACTTC. This codes for CASRHSSGRGSYEQYF.

V gene TRBV4-3 combines with J gene TRBJ2-6, with a tentative D call TRBD1 (5 bases). The CDR3 sequence is 17 residues long. Germline V gene sequence: CDR1 LGHNA, CDR2 YSLEER. V lost 0 bases to trimming and J lost 3 bases, with 12 bases between them. The DNA of the CDR3 is TGCGCCAGCAGCCAAGAACTTAGGGGCGGTGGGGCCAACGTCCTGACTTTC. The encoded protein is CASSQELRGGGANVLTF.

The chain employs TRBV7-2 and TRBJ2-2, with TRBD1 matching over 7 bases. After removal of 2 bases from V and 5 bases from J, the junction contained 5 bases not matched to a gene. The V gene's germline CDR1 is SGHTA and CDR2 FQGNSA. The CDR3 consists of 15 residues. As DNA, the CDR3 is TGTGCCAGCAGCTTACGACAGGGCGGGACCGGGGAGCTGTTTTTT. Amino acids: CASSLRQGGTGELFF.

This clone was found once. The chain uses TRBV7-2 and TRBJ2-5, with 8 nucleotides matching TRBD2. There are 15 residues in the CDR3. The junction had 9 bases not matched to a gene; V was cut back by 7 bases and J by 2 bases. The germline gives CDR1 SGHTA, CDR2 FQGNSA. The CDR3 sequence: CASKALSGIQETQYF. CDR3 in DNA: TGTGCCAGCAAAGCCCTTAGCGGGATTCAAGAGACCCAGTACTTC. Supplemented by reference TRBV7-2 and TRBJ2-5, the full variable domain reads GAGVSQSPSNKVTEKGKDVELRCDPISGHTALYWYRQSLGQGLEFLIYFQGNSAPDKSGLPSDRFSAERTGGSVSTLTIQRTQQEDSAVYLCASKALSGIQETQYFGPGTRLLVL.

This clone was observed once. The gene calls are TRBV10-3 and TRBJ2-5, with 7 bases lining up with TRBD2. Germline V gene lookup returns CDR1 ENHRY and CDR2 SYGVKD. V trimming: 4 bases; J trimming: 5 bases; junction bases outside the gene matches: 7. CDR3 size: 14 residues. CDR3 sequence (DNA): TGTGCCATCAGTGCAGGACTAGAAGGGGAGACCCAGTACTTC. It encodes CAISAGLEGETQYF.

The gene calls are TRBV5-1 and TRBJ2-2; D is possibly TRBD2 (7 bases). V dropped 5 bases and J dropped 0 bases, with 20 bases sitting between them. Per germline, CDR1 SGHRS and CDR2 YFSETQ. The length of the CDR3 is 18 residues. The CDR3 loop is CASSKGGGTNANTGELFF. The CDR3 DNA sequence: TGCGCCAGCAGTAAAGGCGGGGGCACTAATGCGAACACCGGGGAGCTGTTTTTT. Supplemented by reference TRBV5-1 and TRBJ2-2, the full variable domain reads KAGVTQTPRYLIKTRGQQVTLSCSPISGHRSVSWYQQTPGQGLQFLFEYFSETQRNKGNFPGRFSGRQFSNSRSEMNVSTLELGDSALYLCASSKGGGTNANTGELFFGEGSRLTVL.

This chain joins TRBV4-2 and TRBJ2-5, with D possibly being TRBD1 (6 bases). The germline V gene has CDR1 LGHNA and CDR2 YNFKEQ. Trimming left V 2 bases short and J 6 bases short, with 13 bases between. This CDR3 is built from 14 residues. The CDR3 DNA sequence: TGTGCCAGCAGCCAAAAAGAACAGGGCCAGACCCAGTACTTC. It encodes CASSQKEQGQTQYF.

The J gene is TRBJ2-7, the V gene TRBV7-2; 12 bases line up with TRBD2. The CDR3 runs to 14 residues. Germline loops: CDR1 SGHTA, CDR2 FQGNSA. The V and J ends lost 1 base and 6 bases, in that order; junction bases with no gene match: 1. The CDR3 DNA reads TGTGCCAGCAGCTTAGGGACTAGCGGGGCCGAGCAGTACTTC. Encoded protein: CASSLGTSGAEQYF.

This clone was detected a few times. This same CDR3 is encoded by further DNA sequences in the sample. The chain has TRBV11-3 and TRBJ2-7; D is ambiguous. The CDR3 contains 12 residues. Trimming stripped 1 base from V and 7 bases from J, with 8 bases between. Germline V CDR1 and CDR2: SGHNT, YENEEA. This CDR3 is CASSLGPGEQYF. The DNA for the CDR3 is TGTGCCAGCAGCTTAGGACCAGGAGAGCAGTACTTC.

V gene TRBV18 combines with J gene TRBJ2-7; 13 positions agree with TRBD2. V lost 5 bases and J lost 3; bases outside the gene matches: 7. The V gene's germline CDR1 is KGHSH and CDR2 LQKENI. The CDR3 length is 16 residues. CDR3 sequence: CASSSLAGGHDYEQYF. For the CDR3, the DNA is TGTGCCAGCTCATCACTAGCGGGGGGGCATGACTACGAGCAGTACTTC.

The V gene is TRBV5-4, the J gene TRBJ2-2, with no clear D. Per the germline V gene, CDR1 is SGHNT and CDR2 is YYREEE (reference sequence). The CDR3 consists of 15 residues. Trimming pared 0 bases from V and 2 bases from J, leaving 8 bases between. The CDR3 here is CASSLDQDNTGELFF. For the CDR3, the DNA is TGTGCCAGCAGCTTGGATCAGGATAACACCGGGGAGCTGTTTTTT.

This clone came up once. The J gene is TRBJ2-5, the V gene TRBV6-2 or TRBV6-3; D is possibly TRBD1 (6 bases). V shed 2 bases and J shed 3 bases, with 16 bases lying between them. The CDR3 contains 16 residues. CDR1 and CDR2 (germline): MNHEY, SVGEGT. In DNA form, the CDR3 reads TGTGCCAGCAGTTACCGCGCAGGGGACCTAAAAGAGACCCAGTACTTC. It specifies CASSYRAGDLKETQYF.